A few counts support the clone carrying this T cell receptor beta chain. The germline V and J ends were trimmed by 5 bases and 6 bases, with 12 bases remaining between them. Looked up from germline, CDR1 is SGHNT and CDR2 is YYREEE (reference sequence). The length of the CDR3 is 14 residues. Original data processing: It was from reference gene primer amplification that nucleated cell counts were estimated. Sequencing was performed with immunoSEQ multiplex PCR; in TCRdb, only in-frame clones are kept and a portion is missing. The DNA gave D and trimming, while V, J and clone size come from that table. Found here are around 470,000 clones, about nine tenths of them singletons; the top ten hold under 0.7%. This sample stems from a study of blood T cell repertoires in COVID-19. Study as a whole: Acute and convalescent COVID-19 specimens originated in the United States, Italy and Spain.

Participant age was roughly 18 to 100 years, and participants resided in about two dozen US areas. Recovered status applied to Cohort 3 donors who had two consecutive negative PCRs. It also applied to those with clearance or with symptom resolution. Sequences were obtained from PBMCs or T cells enriched from blood (not recorded which). The clonotype comes from a man aged 18 to 29 who had recovered from COVID-19. V is TRBV5-4 and J is TRBJ1-6; D may be TRBD1 (6 bases). The CDR3 nucleotides read TGTGCCAGCAGTCCCCAGGGGCCTAATTCACCCCTCCACTTT. It specifies CASSPQGPNSPLHF.